This T cell receptor beta chain was obtained from a study of blood T cell repertoires in COVID-19. Using immunoSEQ multiplex PCR, the repertoire was profiled, and TCRdb retains in-frame clones only, with some absent. The table has around 150,000 clones, roughly 84% seen once. There are 14 residues in the CDR3. Germline CDR1 MNHEY, CDR2 SVGAGI. Losses at the gene ends were 6 bases for V and 4 bases for J; bases not matched to a gene: 6. This chain connects TRBV6-5 to TRBJ1-5; 7 nucleotides match TRBD1. This TCR came from a young man with COVID-19, enrolled during active disease. The source material was peripheral blood. The CDR3 region has the DNA TGTGCCAGCAGACCGGGACAGCCTAATCAGCCCCAGCATTTT. Protein sequence: CASRPGQPNQPQHF.